Following are 8 T cell receptor beta chains from one sample sequenced in a study of Graves' ophthalmopathy and Graves' hyperthyroidism. The study amplified TCR beta CDR3 regions using RNA transcripts. The first round was an RT-PCR with HTBI primers, and the second round was a multiplex PCR. Via MiXCR, TCRdb re-called the multiplex PCR reads, giving one row per CDR3 protein. The sample includes roughly 410,000 distinct CDR3 sequences, roughly 15% of them seen just once. Sequences were obtained from peripheral blood. These receptors were obtained from a woman younger than 30 with stable Graves' hyperthyroidism.

This clonotype was seen ten or more times. The chain joins TRBV20-1 to TRBJ1-6; TRBD1 might be the D (6 bases). The ends were cut back, 6 bases at V and 7 bases at J, with 10 bases in the middle. The CDR3 sequence is 12 residues long. Germline CDR1 and CDR2: DFQATT and SNEGSKA (reference sequence). The DNA for the CDR3 is TGCAGTGCCCCCCAGGGGAATTCACCCCTCCACTTT. Translating gives CSAPQGNSPLHF.

This clonotype has at least ten counts. The chain combines TRBV12-3 or TRBV12-4 with TRBJ1-3; D is possibly TRBD1 (5 bases). V was shortened by 3 bases and J by 4 bases, with 16 bases between the two germline ends. This CDR3 spans 16 amino acids. CDR3 DNA: TGTGCCAGCAGTTTTTCGCAGGGTTATTCAGGAAACACCATATATTTT. Translation gives CASSFSQGYSGNTIYF.

This clonotype came up a few times. This rearrangement joins TRBV9 to TRBJ2-2; D remains ambiguous. CDR3 length: 13 residues. CDR1 is SGDLS, CDR2 YYNGEE, per germline. The ends were cut back, 3 bases at V and 4 bases at J, with 7 bases in the middle. The CDR3 bases are TGTGCCAGCAGCGGGCCCACCACCGGGGAGCTGTTTTTT. The encoded protein is CASSGPTTGELFF.

This clonotype was detected only a few times. The J gene is TRBJ2-6, the V gene TRBV28, with D perhaps matching TRBD1 (6 bases). The CDR3 totals 19 residues. Trimming removed 6 bases at V and 1 base at J, with 22 bases between. The germline V gene encodes CDR1 MDHEN and CDR2 SYDVKM. The CDR3 DNA sequence: TGTGCCAGCAGCCCACCAACAGGGTCCCGGTGGTCTGGGGCCAACGTCCTGACTTTC. Translated: CASSPPTGSRWSGANVLTF.

This clonotype came up many times. The rearrangement uses TRBV6-5 and TRBJ2-7; TRBD2 aligns across 11 bases. Germline-derived CDR1 and CDR2 are MNHEY and SVGAGI. With V trimmed by 1 base and J by 7 bases, 15 bases remained unmatched. The CDR3 contains 18 residues. In DNA, the CDR3 is TGTGCCAGCAGTTACTTGGGACAGGCAGGACTAGCGGGCAGGGAGCAGTACTTC. Its translation: CASSYLGQAGLAGREQYF.

This clonotype was picked up many times. This chain joins TRBV2 and TRBJ2-5; 8 bases match TRBD2. CDR1 SNHLY and CDR2 FYNNEI come from the germline V gene. Trimming at V came to 9 bases and at J to 5 bases, leaving 20 bases not matched to a gene. The CDR3 consists of 17 residues. The CDR3: CASSPRLAGLAGETQYF. CDR3 nucleotide sequence: TGTGCCAGTAGCCCTAGGCTAGCGGGTCTCGCGGGGGAGACCCAGTACTTC.

This clonotype was seen many times. V and J are TRBV12-3 or TRBV12-4 and TRBJ2-7, with unresolved D. The CDR3 sequence is 13 residues long. V lost 2 bases and J lost 3, with 8 bases in between. The CDR3 spells CASSLRQVYEQYF. The CDR3 DNA follows: TGTGCCAGCAGTTTAAGGCAGGTCTACGAGCAGTACTTC.

This clonotype was detected a few times. The CDR3 DNA sequence: TGCGCCAGCAGCTTGGCCCCTTGGGAGGAAGAGACCCAGTACTTC. Its protein is CASSLAPWEEETQYF. This sequence joins TRBV5-1 and TRBJ2-5; D is possibly TRBD2 (6 bases). The V end was cut by 0 bases, the J end by 3 bases, with 12 bases between. The germline CDR1 and CDR2 sequences are SGHRS and YFSETQ. The CDR3 spans 15 residues.